A single sample gave rise to the 27 T cell receptor beta chains below, sequenced in a study of early T cells in non-severe SARS-CoV-2 infection. In TCRdb, the 5' RACE reads were re-called with MiXCR into one record per CDR3 protein. The sample has about 87,000 distinct CDR3 sequences, about 15% seen once. The sample consisted of whole blood. Source of these receptors: an adult who was a healthcare worker with PCR-confirmed SARS-CoV-2 infection or an uninfected control (not recorded which).

This clonotype was seen more than once but under ten times. This rearrangement joins TRBV6-6 to TRBJ1-4; possible D gene TRBD1, 6 bases. Trimming shortened V by 2 bases and J by 4 bases, and 8 bases separated the two germline ends. The CDR3 contains 14 residues. Germline CDR1 reads MNHNY; CDR2 reads SVGAGI (reference sequence). The CDR3 spells CASSYAGDNEKLFF. In DNA form, the CDR3 reads TGTGCCAGCAGTTACGCAGGGGATAATGAAAAACTGTTTTTT.

This clonotype was recorded a few times. The rearrangement uses TRBV5-1 and TRBJ2-6; TRBD2 matches 8 bases. Per the germline V gene, CDR1 is SGHRS and CDR2 is YFSETQ. The CDR3 is made up of 18 amino acids. V lost 4 bases, J lost 0 bases, and 9 bases stayed unmatched. CDR3 sequence: CASSQLADGLSGANVLTF. The CDR3 DNA follows: TGCGCCAGCAGCCAACTAGCGGACGGACTCTCTGGGGCCAACGTCCTGACTTTC.

This clonotype was seen at least ten times. The chain carries TRBV6-5 and TRBJ1-1, with a weak D call TRBD1 (5 bases). There are 13 residues in the CDR3. Germline V lookup: CDR1 MNHEY, CDR2 SVGAGI. Deletions cut 4 bases from V and 0 bases from J, with 6 bases between. In DNA, the CDR3 is TGTGCCAGCAGTTCGGGGCTGAACACTGAAGCTTTCTTT. Amino acids: CASSSGLNTEAFF.

The chain uses TRBV11-2 and TRBJ2-5; D gene unclear. Germline loops: CDR1 SGHAT, CDR2 FQNNGV. CDR3 length equals 15 residues. V was shortened by 4 bases and J by 1 base, with 13 bases between the two germline ends. CDR3 sequence: CASSSGMGPQETQYF. As DNA, the CDR3 is TGTGCCAGCAGCTCCGGAATGGGCCCCCAAGAGACCCAGTACTTC. Together with reference TRBV11-2 and TRBJ2-5, the CDR3 gives the full variable domain: EAGVAQSPRYKIIEKRQSVAFWCNPISGHATLYWYQQILGQGPKLLIQFQNNGVVDDSQLPKDRFSAERLKGVDSTLKIQPAKLEDSAVYLCASSSGMGPQETQYFGPGTRLLVL.

This clonotype was counted many times. J is TRBJ1-1 and V is TRBV25-1; 7 bases fit TRBD1. There are 14 residues in the CDR3. Germline assignment: CDR1 MGHDK and CDR2 SYGVNS. V trimming: 4 bases; J trimming: 3 bases; junction bases outside the gene matches: 5. The CDR3 DNA is TGTGCCAGCAGTGCCGACAGGGTCCACACTGAAGCTTTCTTT. Amino acid sequence: CASSADRVHTEAFF.

This clonotype was observed a few times. This chain joins TRBV7-8 and TRBJ2-2; the D is unclear. The germline V gene encodes CDR1 SGHVS and CDR2 FQNEAQ. The V end was cut by 5 bases, the J end by 6 bases, with 10 bases between. CDR3 size: 13 residues. The CDR3 DNA reads TGTGCCAGCAGCCCAAACCTGTCCGGGGAGCTGTTTTTT. Translating gives CASSPNLSGELFF.

This sequence joins TRBV25-1 and TRBJ1-6, with 7 bases matching TRBD1. The V gene end was trimmed by 6 bases and the J gene end by 8 bases; junction bases not matched to a gene: 7. CDR3 length: 14 residues. CDR1 and CDR2 from the germline V gene are MGHDK and SYGVNS. The CDR3 sequence: CASRAGTVDSPLHF. The CDR3 nucleotides read TGTGCCAGCAGGGCCGGGACAGTCGATTCACCCCTCCACTTT.

The V and J genes are TRBV7-3 and TRBJ1-1; TRBD1 might be the D (6 bases). This CDR3 has 13 residues. The germline V and J ends were trimmed by 5 bases and 12 bases, with 19 bases remaining between them. CDR1 and CDR2 (germline): SGHTA, FQGTGA. Here the CDR3 reads CASSPQGTVPSFF. CDR3 nucleotide sequence: TGTGCCAGCAGCCCCCAGGGGACGGTACCTTCTTTCTTT.

This clonotype was picked up a small number of times. The chain couples TRBV6-5 to TRBJ2-2; 8 bases agree with TRBD1. The CDR3 length is 15 residues. The V and J ends lost 5 bases and 3 bases, in that order; junction bases with no gene match: 5. Germline V lookup: CDR1 MNHEY, CDR2 SVGAGI. The CDR3 here is CASSERQGYTGELFF. Here the CDR3 DNA reads TGTGCCAGCAGTGAGAGACAGGGGTACACCGGGGAGCTGTTTTTT.

The chain has TRBV7-2 and TRBJ2-4; D possibly uses TRBD1 or TRBD2 (5 bases each). The V end was cut by 2 bases, the J end by 5 bases, with 16 bases between. The CDR3 sequence is 16 residues long. The germline V gene encodes CDR1 SGHTA and CDR2 FQGNSA. The CDR3 DNA is TGTGCCAGCAGCTTACCGGGGCAGGGTGACCAAAACATTCAGTACTTC. It specifies CASSLPGQGDQNIQYF.

The CDR3 nucleotides are TGTGCCTGCACAACAGGAAGGTTACGGTACAATTCACCCCTCCACTTT. Translating it yields CACTTGRLRYNSPLHF. The rearrangement joins TRBV30 to TRBJ1-6; D is perhaps TRBD1 (5 bases). Trimming took off 6 bases at V and 7 bases at J, with 22 bases between the two ends. The CDR3 is made up of 16 amino acids. Germline CDR1 GTSNPN, CDR2 SVGIG (reference sequence).

In its sample, this clonotype was seen a few times. J is TRBJ2-7 and V is TRBV5-5; maybe TRBD1 (5 bases). Trimming removed 3 bases from V and 0 bases from J, with 7 bases in between. The CDR3 is 13 residues long. Germline CDR1 and CDR2: SGHKS and YYEKEE (reference sequence). The CDR3 DNA sequence: TGTGCCAGCAGCTCGACAGTCTCCTACGAGCAGTACTTC. It is translated as CASSSTVSYEQYF.

The chain is built from TRBV12-3 or TRBV12-4 and TRBJ1-6; D is possibly TRBD1 (5 bases). Trimming removed 5 bases at V and 6 bases at J, with 11 bases between. CDR3 length: 14 residues. In DNA, the CDR3 is TGTGCCAGCAGTCAGGGACGGGCTAATTCACCCCTCCACTTT. Translated, it gives CASSQGRANSPLHF.

This clonotype was picked up many times. This chain links TRBV12-3 or TRBV12-4 with TRBJ1-1; D remains ambiguous. The CDR3 totals 13 residues. V lost 1 base and J 6 bases, leaving 9 bases between the germline ends. The CDR3 loop reads CASSLGALPEAFF. The CDR3 nucleotides are TGTGCCAGCAGTTTAGGAGCTCTACCTGAAGCTTTCTTT.

This clonotype was recorded at least ten times. The V call is TRBV10-3, the J call TRBJ2-4; 9 nucleotides line up with TRBD1. The V gene's germline CDR1 is ENHRY and CDR2 SYGVKD. Trimming removed 0 bases from V and 0 bases from J; junction bases left unmatched: 3. The CDR3 consists of 17 residues. CDR3 DNA: TGTGCCATCAGTGAGTCGACAGGGGGTCTAGCCAAAAACATTCAGTACTTC. It encodes CAISESTGGLAKNIQYF.

J is TRBJ1-2 and V is TRBV4-2; D remains unclear. The CDR3 covers 13 residues. V was cut by 0 bases and J by 5 bases, with 7 bases left in between. Germline V gene lookup returns CDR1 LGHNA and CDR2 YNFKEQ. CDR3 sequence reads: CASSQDQQYGYTF. The CDR3 bases are TGTGCCAGCAGCCAAGATCAACAGTATGGCTACACCTTC.

This chain connects TRBV5-1 to TRBJ1-1; 9 bases align to TRBD1. Per germline, CDR1 SGHRS and CDR2 YFSETQ. CDR3 length: 16 residues. The J segment lost 2 bases and the V segment lost 4 bases, leaving 9 bases of the junction unmatched. The CDR3 here is CASSLGTGIPNTEAFF. The CDR3 DNA is TGCGCCAGCAGCCTAGGGACAGGGATTCCCAACACTGAAGCTTTCTTT.

The chain joins TRBV9 to TRBJ2-4; weak D call: TRBD2 (6 bases). The CDR3 runs 16 residues. V shed 0 bases and J shed 3 bases, with 13 bases lying between them. Germline values: CDR1 SGDLS, CDR2 YYNGEE. The CDR3 coding sequence is TGTGCCAGCAGCGTAGAGAGCGGAGGGTACAAAAACATTCAGTACTTC. This encodes CASSVESGGYKNIQYF.

The chain combines TRBV4-3 with TRBJ2-1; TRBD2 matches at 9 bases. This CDR3 contains 16 residues. The junction had 5 bases not matched to a gene; V was cut back by 0 bases and J by 5 bases. The germline V gene has CDR1 LGHNA and CDR2 YSLEER. This chain's CDR3 is CASSQDPGLADNEQFF. The CDR3 DNA reads as TGCGCCAGCAGCCAAGATCCGGGACTAGCAGACAATGAGCAGTTCTTC.

The chain uses TRBV7-8 and TRBJ2-7; D ambiguous. V was shortened by 0 bases and J by 5 bases, with 2 bases between the two germline ends. Germline assignment: CDR1 SGHVS and CDR2 FQNEAQ. The CDR3 sequence is 11 residues long. Written as DNA, the CDR3 is TGTGCCAGCAGCTTAGCCGACGAGCAGTACTTC. Translating it yields CASSLADEQYF.

This clonotype was recorded a few times. The chain is built from TRBV7-9 and TRBJ2-2, with 8 positions matching TRBD1. This CDR3 is 15 amino acids long. The germline V gene has CDR1 SEHNR and CDR2 FQNEAQ (reference sequence). With V trimmed by 0 bases and J by 13 bases, 10 bases remained unmatched. CDR3 DNA: TGTGCCAGCAGCTTAGCCCCCCCCGGACAGGGAGGGCTGTTTTTT. Protein sequence: CASSLAPPGQGGLFF.

This clonotype was observed many times. This chain uses TRBV11-2 with TRBJ2-5; 11 nucleotides line up with TRBD2. The J segment lost 2 bases and the V segment lost 0 bases, leaving 5 bases of the junction unmatched. There are 17 residues in the CDR3. Germline V CDR1 and CDR2: SGHAT, FQNNGV. CDR3 protein: CASSLDLASGGQETQYF. The CDR3 DNA sequence: TGTGCCAGCAGCTTAGATCTGGCTAGCGGGGGGCAAGAGACCCAGTACTTC.

A few counts support this clonotype. J is TRBJ1-1 and V is TRBV5-1; 9 bases map to TRBD1. This CDR3 spans 16 amino acids. Germline loops: CDR1 SGHRS, CDR2 YFSETQ. V was clipped by 2 bases and J by 0 bases; unmatched bases: 5. In DNA, the CDR3 is TGCGCCAGCAGCTTACAGGGGGCTGACATGAACACTGAAGCTTTCTTT. Its protein product is CASSLQGADMNTEAFF.

This clonotype appeared a few times. The chain links TRBV11-3 to TRBJ2-2; D may be TRBD2 (6 bases). V gave up 4 bases and J gave up 0 bases, with 12 bases separating them. Germline V gene lookup returns CDR1 SGHNT and CDR2 YENEEA. The CDR3 spans 16 residues. The CDR3 DNA sequence: TGTGCCAGCAGCTCCGACTCGGGGGCGAACACCGGGGAGCTGTTTTTT. Its protein product is CASSSDSGANTGELFF.

This clonotype came up many times. The V and J genes are TRBV7-9 and TRBJ1-1; D is perhaps TRBD1 (6 bases). Trimming cost V 1 base and J 9 bases, with 12 bases left between them. CDR3 length equals 13 residues. Per germline, CDR1 SEHNR and CDR2 FQNEAQ (reference sequence). The CDR3 spells CASSLGQESKAFF. The CDR3 nucleotides are TGTGCCAGCAGCTTAGGACAGGAGTCAAAAGCTTTCTTT.

The V call is TRBV19, the J call TRBJ1-2; D gene ambiguous. CDR3 size: 13 residues. Trimming cost V 7 bases and J 0 bases, with 9 bases left between them. From germline, CDR1 is LNHDA and CDR2 SQIVND (reference sequence). CDR3 in DNA: TGTGCCAGTACCGTCACAACTAACTATGGCTACACCTTC. This codes for CASTVTTNYGYTF.

The chain links TRBV5-6 to TRBJ2-7, with D unclear. The CDR3 has 12 amino acids. Germline V lookup: CDR1 SGHDT, CDR2 YYEEEE. The V and J ends lost 1 base and 0 bases respectively, with 2 bases between them. This CDR3 is CASSLFSYEQYF. The CDR3 DNA sequence: TGTGCCAGCAGCTTGTTCTCCTACGAGCAGTACTTC.